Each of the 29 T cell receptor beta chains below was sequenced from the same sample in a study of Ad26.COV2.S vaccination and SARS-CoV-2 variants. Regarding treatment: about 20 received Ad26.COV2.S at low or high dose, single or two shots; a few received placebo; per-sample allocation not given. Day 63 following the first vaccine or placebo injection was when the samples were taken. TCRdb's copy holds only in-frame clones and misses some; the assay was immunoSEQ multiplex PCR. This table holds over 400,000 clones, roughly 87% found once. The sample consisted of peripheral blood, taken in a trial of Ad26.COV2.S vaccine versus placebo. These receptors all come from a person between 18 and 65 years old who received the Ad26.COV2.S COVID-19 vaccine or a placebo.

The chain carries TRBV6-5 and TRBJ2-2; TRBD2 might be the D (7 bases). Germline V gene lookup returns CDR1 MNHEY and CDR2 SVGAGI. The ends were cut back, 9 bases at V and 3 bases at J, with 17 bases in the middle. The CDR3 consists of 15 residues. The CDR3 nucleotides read TGTGCCAGTACTCGGGGGGCGTTGGACACCGGGGAGCTGTTTTTT. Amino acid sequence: CASTRGALDTGELFF.

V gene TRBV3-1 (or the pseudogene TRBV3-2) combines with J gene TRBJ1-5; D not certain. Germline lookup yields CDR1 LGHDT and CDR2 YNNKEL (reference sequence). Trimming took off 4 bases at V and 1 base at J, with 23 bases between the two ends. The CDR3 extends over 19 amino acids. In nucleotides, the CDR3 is TGTGCCAGCAGCCGCGGACCGGGATTAACTACGGAAAGCAATCAGCCCCAGCATTTT. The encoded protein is CASSRGPGLTTESNQPQHF.

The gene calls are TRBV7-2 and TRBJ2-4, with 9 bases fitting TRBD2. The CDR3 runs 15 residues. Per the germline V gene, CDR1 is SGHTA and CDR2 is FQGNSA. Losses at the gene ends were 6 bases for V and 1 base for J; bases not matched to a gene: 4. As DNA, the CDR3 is TGTGCCAGCAGAAGTAGCGGGAGTGCCAAAAACATTCAGTACTTC. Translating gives CASRSSGSAKNIQYF. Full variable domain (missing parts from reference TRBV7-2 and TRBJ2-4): GAGVSQSPSNKVTEKGKDVELRCDPISGHTALYWYRQSLGQGLEFLIYFQGNSAPDKSGLPSDRFSAERTGGSVSTLTIQRTQQEDSAVYLCASRSSGSAKNIQYFGAGTRLSVL.

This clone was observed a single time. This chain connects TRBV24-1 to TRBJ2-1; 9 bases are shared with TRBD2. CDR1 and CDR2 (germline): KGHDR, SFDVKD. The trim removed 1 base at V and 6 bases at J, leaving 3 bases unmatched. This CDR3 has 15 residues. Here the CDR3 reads CATSDLLTSGNEQFF. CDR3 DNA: TGTGCCACCAGTGATTTACTGACTAGCGGCAATGAGCAGTTCTTC.

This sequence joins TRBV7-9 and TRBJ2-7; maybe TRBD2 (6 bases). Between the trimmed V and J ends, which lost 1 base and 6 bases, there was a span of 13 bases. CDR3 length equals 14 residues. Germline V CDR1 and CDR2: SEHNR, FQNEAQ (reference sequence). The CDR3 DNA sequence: TGTGCCAGCAGCTTAGTTGGGGCGGGACCCGAGCAGTACTTC. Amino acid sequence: CASSLVGAGPEQYF.

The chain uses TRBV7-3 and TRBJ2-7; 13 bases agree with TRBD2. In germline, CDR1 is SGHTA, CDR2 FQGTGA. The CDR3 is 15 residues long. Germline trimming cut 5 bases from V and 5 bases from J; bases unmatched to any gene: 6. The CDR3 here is CASSRTSGSVDEQYF. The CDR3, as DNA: TGTGCCAGCAGCCGGACTAGCGGGAGTGTCGACGAGCAGTACTTC.

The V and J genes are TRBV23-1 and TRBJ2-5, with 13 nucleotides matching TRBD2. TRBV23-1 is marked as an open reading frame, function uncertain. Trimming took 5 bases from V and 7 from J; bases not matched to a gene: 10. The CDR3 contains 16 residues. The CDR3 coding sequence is TGCGCCAGCAGTTCCCGGACTAGCGGGAGTTCCGGGACCCAGTACTTC. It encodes CASSSRTSGSSGTQYF.

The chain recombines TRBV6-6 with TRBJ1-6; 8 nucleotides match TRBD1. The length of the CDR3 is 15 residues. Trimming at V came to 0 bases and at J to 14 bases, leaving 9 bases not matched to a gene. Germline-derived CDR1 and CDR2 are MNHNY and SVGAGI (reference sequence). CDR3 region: CASSYSDRGAASLHF. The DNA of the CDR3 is TGTGCCAGCAGTTACTCCGACAGGGGAGCCGCGTCCCTCCACTTT.

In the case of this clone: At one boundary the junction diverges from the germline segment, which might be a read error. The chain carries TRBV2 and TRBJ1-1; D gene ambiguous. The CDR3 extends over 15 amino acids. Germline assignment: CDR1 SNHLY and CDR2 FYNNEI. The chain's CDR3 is CASSEVKVLKTEAFF. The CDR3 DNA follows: TGTGCCAGCAGTGAAGTCAAGGTTTTGAAGACTGAAGCTTTCTTT. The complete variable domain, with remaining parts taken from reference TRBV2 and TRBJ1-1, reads EPEVTQTPSHQVTQMGQEVILRCVPISNHLYFYWYRQILGQKVEFLVSFYNNEISEKSEIFDDQFSVERPDGSNFTLKIRSTKLEDSAMYFCASSEVKVLKTEAFFGQGTRLTVV.

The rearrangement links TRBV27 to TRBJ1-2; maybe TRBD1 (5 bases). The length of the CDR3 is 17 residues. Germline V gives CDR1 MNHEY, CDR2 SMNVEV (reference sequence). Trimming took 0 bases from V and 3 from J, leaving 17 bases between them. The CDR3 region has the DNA TGTGCCAGCAGTTTATCTCGTCTGGGGCGGTCTCACTATGGCTACACCTTC. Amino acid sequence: CASSLSRLGRSHYGYTF.

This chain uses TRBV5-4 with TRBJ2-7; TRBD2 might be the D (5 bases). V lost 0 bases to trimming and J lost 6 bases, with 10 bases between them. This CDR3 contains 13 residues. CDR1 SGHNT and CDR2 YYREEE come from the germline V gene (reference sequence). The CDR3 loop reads CASSLARGVEQYF. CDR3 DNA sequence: TGTGCCAGCAGCTTGGCCCGGGGAGTCGAGCAGTACTTC.

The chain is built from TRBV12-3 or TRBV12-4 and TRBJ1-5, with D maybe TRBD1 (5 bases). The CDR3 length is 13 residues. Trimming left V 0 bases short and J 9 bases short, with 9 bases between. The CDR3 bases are TGTGCCAGCAGTTTAGCGCGGGGGGGGCCCCAGCATTTT. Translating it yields CASSLARGGPQHF.

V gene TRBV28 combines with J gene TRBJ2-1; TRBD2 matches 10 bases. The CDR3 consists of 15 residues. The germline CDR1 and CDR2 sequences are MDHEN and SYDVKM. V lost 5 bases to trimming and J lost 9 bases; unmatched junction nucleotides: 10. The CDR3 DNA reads TGTGCCAGCAGTCCCGCGGGGACTAGCGCCAGTGAGCAGTTCTTC. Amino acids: CASSPAGTSASEQFF.

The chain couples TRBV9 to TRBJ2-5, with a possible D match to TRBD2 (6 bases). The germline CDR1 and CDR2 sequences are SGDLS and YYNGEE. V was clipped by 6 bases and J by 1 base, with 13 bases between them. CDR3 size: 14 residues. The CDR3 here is CASNFGGAQETQYF. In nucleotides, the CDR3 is TGTGCCAGCAACTTTGGCGGGGCCCAAGAGACCCAGTACTTC.

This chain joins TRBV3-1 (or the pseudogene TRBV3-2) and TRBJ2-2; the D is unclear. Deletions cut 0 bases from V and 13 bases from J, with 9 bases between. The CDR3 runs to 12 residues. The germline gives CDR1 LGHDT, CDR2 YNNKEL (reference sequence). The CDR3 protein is CASSQDGVGLFF. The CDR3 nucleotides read TGTGCCAGCAGCCAAGATGGGGTAGGGCTGTTTTTT.

The CDR3 DNA reads as TGTGCCAGCAGCGCCACTAGCGGGGGGACCCCTGGCGAGCAGTACTTC. Protein: CASSATSGGTPGEQYF. The chain uses TRBV7-9 and TRBJ2-7; 12 bases map to TRBD2. CDR3 length: 16 amino acids. Trimming at V came to 5 bases and at J to 6 bases, leaving 11 bases not matched to a gene. Germline V gives CDR1 SEHNR, CDR2 FQNEAQ (reference sequence).

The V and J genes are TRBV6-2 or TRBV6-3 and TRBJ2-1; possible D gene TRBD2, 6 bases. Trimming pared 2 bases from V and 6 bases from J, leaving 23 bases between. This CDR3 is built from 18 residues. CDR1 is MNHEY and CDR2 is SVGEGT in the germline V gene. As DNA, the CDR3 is TGTGCCAGCAGTTACAGTGGGTTGGCGGGAAACTTGGGCAATGAGCAGTTCTTC. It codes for CASSYSGLAGNLGNEQFF.

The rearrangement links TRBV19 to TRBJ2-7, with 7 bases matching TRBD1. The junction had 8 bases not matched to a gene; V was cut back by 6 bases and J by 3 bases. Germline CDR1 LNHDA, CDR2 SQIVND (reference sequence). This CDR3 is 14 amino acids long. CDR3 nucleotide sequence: TGTGCCAGTAGCTCAGGACAGGTAAACTACGAGCAGTACTTC. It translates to CASSSGQVNYEQYF.

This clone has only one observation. DNA of the CDR3: TGTGCCAGCAGCCGAGGGGGGGACTCCTACAATGAGCAGTTCTTC. It codes for CASSRGGDSYNEQFF. J is TRBJ2-1 and V is TRBV28; tentatively, D is TRBD2 (7 bases). CDR1 MDHEN and CDR2 SYDVKM come from the germline V gene. V was trimmed by 6 bases and J by 0 bases, leaving 12 bases between them. The CDR3 spans 15 residues. The full variable domain, in which reference TRBV28 and TRBJ2-1 provide the parts outside the CDR3, is DVKVTQSSRYLVKRTGEKVFLECVQDMDHENMFWYRQDPGLGLRLIYFSYDVKMKEKGDIPEGYSVSREKKERFSLILESASTNQTSMYLCASSRGGDSYNEQFFGPGTRLTVL.

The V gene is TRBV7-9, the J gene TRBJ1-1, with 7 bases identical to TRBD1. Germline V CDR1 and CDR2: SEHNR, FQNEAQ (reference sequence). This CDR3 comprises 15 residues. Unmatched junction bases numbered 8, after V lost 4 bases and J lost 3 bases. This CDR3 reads CASSSTGVGDTEAFF. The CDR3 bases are TGTGCCAGCAGCTCCACAGGGGTTGGGGACACTGAAGCTTTCTTT.

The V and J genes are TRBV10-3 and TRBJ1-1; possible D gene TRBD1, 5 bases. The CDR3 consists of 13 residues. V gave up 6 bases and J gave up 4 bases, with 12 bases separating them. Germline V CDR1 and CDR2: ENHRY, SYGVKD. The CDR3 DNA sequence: TGTGCCATCAGAACGACAGACCGCACTGAAGCTTTCTTT. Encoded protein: CAIRTTDRTEAFF.

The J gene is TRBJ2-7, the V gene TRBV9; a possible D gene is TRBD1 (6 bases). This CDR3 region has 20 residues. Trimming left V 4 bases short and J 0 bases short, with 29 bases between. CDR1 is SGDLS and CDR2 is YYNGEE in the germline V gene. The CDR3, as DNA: TGTGCCAGCAGCCCCGAGCCCCCGGGACAACGATTTTCCAGCTCCTACGAGCAGTACTTC. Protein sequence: CASSPEPPGQRFSSSYEQYF.

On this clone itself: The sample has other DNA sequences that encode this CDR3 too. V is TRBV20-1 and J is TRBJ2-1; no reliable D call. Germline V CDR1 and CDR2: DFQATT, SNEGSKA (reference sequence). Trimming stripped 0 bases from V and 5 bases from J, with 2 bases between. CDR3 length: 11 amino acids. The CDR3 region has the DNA TGCAGTGCTAGAGAAGACAATGAGCAGTTCTTC. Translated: CSAREDNEQFF.

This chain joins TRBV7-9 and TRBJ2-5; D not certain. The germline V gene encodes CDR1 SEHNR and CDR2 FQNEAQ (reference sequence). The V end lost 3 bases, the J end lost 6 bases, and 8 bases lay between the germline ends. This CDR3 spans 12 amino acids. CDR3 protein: CASSFGVKTQYF. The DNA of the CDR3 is TGTGCCAGCAGCTTTGGGGTAAAGACCCAGTACTTC.

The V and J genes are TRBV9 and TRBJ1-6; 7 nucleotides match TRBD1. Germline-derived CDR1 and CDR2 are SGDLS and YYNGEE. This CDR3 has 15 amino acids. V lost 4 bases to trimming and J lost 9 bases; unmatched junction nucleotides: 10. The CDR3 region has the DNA TGTGCCAGCAGCTCCACGGGACAGTTTGGTTCACCCCTCCACTTT. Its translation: CASSSTGQFGSPLHF. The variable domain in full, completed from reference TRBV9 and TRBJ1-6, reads DSGVTQTPKHLITATGQRVTLRCSPRSGDLSVYWYQQSLDQGLQFLIQYYNGEERAKGNILERFSAQQFPDLHSELNLSSLELGDSALYFCASSSTGQFGSPLHFGNGTRLTVT.

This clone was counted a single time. CDR3 sequence (DNA): TGCAGCGTTATGCCTGGGACGATAACCGGGGGCTACACCTTC. This gives the protein CSVMPGTITGGYTF. J is TRBJ1-2 and V is TRBV29-1; D perhaps matches TRBD1 (5 bases). V was clipped by 5 bases and J by 8 bases, with 21 bases between them. Germline CDR1 SQVTM, CDR2 ANQGSEA. The CDR3 runs to 14 residues.

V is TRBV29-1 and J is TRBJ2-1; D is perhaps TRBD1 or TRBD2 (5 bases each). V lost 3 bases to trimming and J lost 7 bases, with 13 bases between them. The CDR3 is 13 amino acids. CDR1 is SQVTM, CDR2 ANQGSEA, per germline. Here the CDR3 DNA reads TGCAGCGTTGATGAGGGGACCAATAATGAGCAGTTCTTC. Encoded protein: CSVDEGTNNEQFF.

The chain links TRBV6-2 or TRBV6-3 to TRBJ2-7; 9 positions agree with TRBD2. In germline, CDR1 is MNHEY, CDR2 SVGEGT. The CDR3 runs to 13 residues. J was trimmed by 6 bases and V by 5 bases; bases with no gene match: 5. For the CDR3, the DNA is TGTGCCAGCAGTAAAAGGCGGGGGGGCGAGCAGTACTTC. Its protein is CASSKRRGGEQYF.

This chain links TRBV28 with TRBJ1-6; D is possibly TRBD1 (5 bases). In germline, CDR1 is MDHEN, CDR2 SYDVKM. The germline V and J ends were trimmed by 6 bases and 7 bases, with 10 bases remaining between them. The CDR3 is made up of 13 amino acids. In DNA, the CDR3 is TGTGCCAGCAGCCGTGGGGGGAATTCACCCCTCCACTTT. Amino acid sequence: CASSRGGNSPLHF. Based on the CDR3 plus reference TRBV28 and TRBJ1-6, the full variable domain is DVKVTQSSRYLVKRTGEKVFLECVQDMDHENMFWYRQDPGLGLRLIYFSYDVKMKEKGDIPEGYSVSREKKERFSLILESASTNQTSMYLCASSRGGNSPLHFGNGTRLTVT.